The 5 T cell receptor beta chains presented below share a single source sample, sequenced in a study of human T cells and chemical hapten exposure. MiXCR, run by TCRdb on the RACE reads, gives a single entry per CDR3 protein. This table has 300,000 to 450,000 distinct CDR3 sequences, about 5% appearing once. The sample's time point: pre-sensitization, week 0. Treatment defined: therapeutic diphenylcyclopropenone sensitization with weekly scalp DPC. The sample here was whole blood, taken in connection with sensitization to the hapten diphenylcyclopropenone (DPC). Receptor source: a woman between 18 and 29 years old with alopecia areata. Some clones in this sample may be carry-over from other donors' samples.

This clonotype was recorded at least ten times. The V and J genes are TRBV7-2 and TRBJ2-1; D is tentatively TRBD1 or TRBD2 (5 bases each). The CDR3 contains 15 residues. The germline CDR1 and CDR2 sequences are SGHTA and FQGNSA. The V gene lost 3 bases and the J gene lost 7 bases, with 16 bases spanning the gap. In DNA, the CDR3 is TGTGCCAGCAGCTTGGGGGTGAGGTGGGGTAATGAGCAGTTCTTC. This translates into CASSLGVRWGNEQFF.

J is TRBJ2-2 and V is TRBV2; TRBD2 might be the D (6 bases). Germline V gene sequence: CDR1 SNHLY, CDR2 FYNNEI. The length of the CDR3 is 15 residues. V lost 3 bases, J lost 1 base, and 9 bases lay in between. CDR3 coding DNA: TGTGCCAGCAGTGAGACTAGACGGAACACCGGGGAGCTGTTTTTT. Residues: CASSETRRNTGELFF.

The table lists this clonotype with many counts. The chain has TRBV5-1 and TRBJ2-1, with D possibly TRBD2 on 6 matching bases. In germline, CDR1 is SGHRS, CDR2 YFSETQ. This CDR3 has 15 residues. V lost 0 bases and J 2 bases, leaving 9 bases between the germline ends. The CDR3 DNA reads as TGCGCCAGCAGCTTGGCACCGGGGGCCTACAATGAGCAGTTCTTC. Its translation: CASSLAPGAYNEQFF.

This clonotype came up a few times. The chain combines TRBV6-5 with TRBJ1-6; D is perhaps TRBD1 (6 bases). From germline, CDR1 is MNHEY and CDR2 SVGAGI. Trimming stripped 0 bases from V and 7 bases from J, with 10 bases between. This CDR3 has 15 residues. CDR3 nucleotide sequence: TGTGCCAGCAGTTACTCTAGACAGGCCAATTCACCCCTCCACTTT. Translated: CASSYSRQANSPLHF.

The chain is built from TRBV10-2 and TRBJ2-2; the D gene could be TRBD1 or TRBD2 (6 bases each). Trimming removed 5 bases at V and 3 bases at J, with 16 bases between. CDR3 length equals 16 residues. The germline CDR1 and CDR2 sequences are WSHSY and SAAADI. CDR3 bases: TGCGCCAGCAGTCCGAGAAGGGGGGCGGACACCGGGGAGCTGTTTTTT. Its translation: CASSPRRGADTGELFF.